Detailed here is one T cell receptor beta chain. The antigen is not known. The sample belongs to a study of cytomegalovirus exposure and HLA in healthy donors. A multiplex PCR was run with 60 Vbeta primers and 13 Jbeta primers. Only in-frame clones appear in the TCRdb table, and some are missing; sequencing was by immunoSEQ multiplex PCR. The repertoire holds under 150,000 clones, with about 82% as singletons. The CDR3 loop spans 17 amino acids. V lost 3 bases and J lost 5, with 23 bases in between. The germline gives CDR1 SGDLS, CDR2 YYNGEE. The study's findings and limits: TRBV6-2, TRBV6-3 and some other V segments were unresolvable in 87-base-pair reads. Later, TCR association rates were found to vary by HLA locus, highest for DRB1 and lowest for HLA-C. Solely CMV serostatus was available to characterize immune exposure.

The clonotype originates from a boy under 18 in good health and CMV-seronegative. Sequencing used PBMCs. This rearrangement joins TRBV9 to TRBJ2-5, with D possibly TRBD1 on 6 matching bases. CDR3 in amino acids: CASSAPPGQQGWETQYF. The CDR3 DNA reads as TGTGCCAGCAGCGCCCCCCCCGGTCAGCAGGGGTGGGAGACCCAGTACTTC.